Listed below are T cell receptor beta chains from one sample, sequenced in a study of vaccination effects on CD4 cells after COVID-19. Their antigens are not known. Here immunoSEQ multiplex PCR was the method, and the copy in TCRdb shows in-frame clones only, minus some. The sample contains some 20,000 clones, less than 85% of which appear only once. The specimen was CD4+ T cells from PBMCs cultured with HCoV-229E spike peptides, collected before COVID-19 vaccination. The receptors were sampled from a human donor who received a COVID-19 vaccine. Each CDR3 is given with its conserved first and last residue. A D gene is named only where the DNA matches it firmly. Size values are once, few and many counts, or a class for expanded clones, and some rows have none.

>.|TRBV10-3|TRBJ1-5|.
TGTGCCATCAGTGAATCGGTCCATCAGCCCCAGCATTTT
CAISESVHQPQHF
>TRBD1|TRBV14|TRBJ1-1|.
TGTGCCAGCAGCCCGGACAGGAGGAACACTGAAGCTTTCTTT
CASSPDRRNTEAFF
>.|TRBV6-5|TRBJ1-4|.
TGTGCCAGCAGGGCGGGGGGGGTCGGGGAAAAACTGTTTTTT
CASRAGGVGEKLFF
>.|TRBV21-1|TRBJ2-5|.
.
CASSKGEGLARVGKGTQYF
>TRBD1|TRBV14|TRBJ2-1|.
TGTGCCAGCAGCCAAGAGCCGGGACAGGGAGACAATGAGCAGTTCTTC
CASSQEPGQGDNEQFF
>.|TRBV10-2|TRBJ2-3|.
TGCGCCAGCAACCACGGAGACTCTTACACAGATACGCAGTATTTT
CASNHGDSYTDTQYF
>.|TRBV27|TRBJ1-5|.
TGTGCCAGCAGTTCAAACCAGGGTGTCCCCACAGATAGCAATCAGCCCCAGCATTTT
CASSSNQGVPTDSNQPQHF
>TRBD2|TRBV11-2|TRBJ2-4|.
TGTGCCAGCAGCGATAGTGCGACTAGCTTAGCCAAAAACATTCAGTACTTC
CASSDSATSLAKNIQYF
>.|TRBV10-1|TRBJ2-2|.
TGCGCCAGCAGTGACAGGGGCCCCGGGGAGCTGTTTTTT
CASSDRGPGELFF
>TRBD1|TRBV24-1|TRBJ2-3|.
TGTGCCACCAGTGAGAAGGGATCTCAGCCAGGGGGCCACATCACAGATACGCAGTATTTT
CATSEKGSQPGGHITDTQYF
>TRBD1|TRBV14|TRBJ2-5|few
TGTGCCAGCAGCCTTAGGACAGGAATGGGTCAGACCCAGTACTTC
CASSLRTGMGQTQYF
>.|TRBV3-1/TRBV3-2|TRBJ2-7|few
TGTGCCAGCAGCCAAGAGGGGGGCTCCTACGAGCAGTACTTC
CASSQEGGSYEQYF
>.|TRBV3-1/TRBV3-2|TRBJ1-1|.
TGTGCCAGCAGCCAAGATACGCTAAGGAACACTGAAGCTTTCTTT
CASSQDTLRNTEAFF
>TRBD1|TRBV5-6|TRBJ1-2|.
TGTGCCAGCAGGGGGAGGACAGGGGGCTATGGCTACACCTTC
CASRGRTGGYGYTF
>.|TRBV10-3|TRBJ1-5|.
TGTGCCACCGCCTGGACCGATAGCAATCAGCCCCAGCATTTT
CATAWTDSNQPQHF
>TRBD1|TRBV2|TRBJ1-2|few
TGTGCCAGCACCCTGGGACAGGGGGTTTCCGGATATGGCTACACCTTC
CASTLGQGVSGYGYTF
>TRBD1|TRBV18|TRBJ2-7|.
TGTGCCAGCTCACTGGACAGGCTCAACGAGCAGTACTTC
CASSLDRLNEQYF
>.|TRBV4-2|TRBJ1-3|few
TGTGCCAGCAGCCACACCCGAGGACAGTACGACTCTGGAAACACCATATATTTT
CASSHTRGQYDSGNTIYF
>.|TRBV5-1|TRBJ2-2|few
TGCGCCAGCACCCCCTGGGGGGCGAACACCGGGGAGCTGTTTTTT
CASTPWGANTGELFF
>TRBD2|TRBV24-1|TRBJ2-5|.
TGTGCCACCAGTGATTTTAACCTAGCGGGGGTGGAGACCCAGTACTTC
CATSDFNLAGVETQYF
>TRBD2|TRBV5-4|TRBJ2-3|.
TGTGCCAGCAGCCCCGGGGGGGCGGGAGGTTTGAATACGCAGTATTTT
CASSPGGAGGLNTQYF
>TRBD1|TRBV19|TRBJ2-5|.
TGTGCCAGTAGCACAGGGGGGCAAGAGACCCAGTACTTC
CASSTGGQETQYF
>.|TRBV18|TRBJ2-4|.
TGTGCCAGCTCACCCGGGACAACGGGAATTCAGTACTTC
CASSPGTTGIQYF
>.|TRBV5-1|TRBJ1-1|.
TGCGCCAGCAGCTTGGGCCCAGGGCTCGACACTGAAGCTTTCTTT
CASSLGPGLDTEAFF
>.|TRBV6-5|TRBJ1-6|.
TGTGCCGTAAGCGGGAGGAGTGATTCACCCCTCCACTTT
CAVSGRSDSPLHF
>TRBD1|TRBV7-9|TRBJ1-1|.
TGTGCCAGCAGCCGGACAGGGGAGACTGAAGCTTTCTTT
CASSRTGETEAFF
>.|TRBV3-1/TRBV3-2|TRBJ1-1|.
TGTGCCAGCAGCCCAACAGGGAGCACTGAAGCTTTCTTT
CASSPTGSTEAFF
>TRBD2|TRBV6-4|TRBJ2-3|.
TGTGCCAGCAGTGGGACTAGCGGGGGCACAGATACGCAGTATTTT
CASSGTSGGTDTQYF
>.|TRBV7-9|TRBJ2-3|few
TGTGCCAGCACCTGGCTTTTGACTGGGGGCACAGATACGCAGTATTTT
CASTWLLTGGTDTQYF
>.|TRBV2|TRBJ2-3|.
TGTGCCAGCAGCTATAGCACAGATACGCAGTATTTT
CASSYSTDTQYF
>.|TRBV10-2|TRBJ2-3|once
TGCGCCAGCAGTGAGCGCTCCGGCACCTATAGCACAGATACGCAGTATTTT
CASSERSGTYSTDTQYF
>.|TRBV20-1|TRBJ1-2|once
TGCAGTGCTAGAGACAAGAACCACCCCCGCTTC
CSARDKNHPRF
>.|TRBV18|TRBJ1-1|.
TGTGCCAGCTCACCTCCAGGGGCCCGAGGGAACACTGAAGCTTTCTTT
CASSPPGARGNTEAFF
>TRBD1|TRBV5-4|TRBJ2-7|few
TGTGCCAGCAGCTCGGGTCCGGGACAGGGGTCCTACGAGCAGTACTTC
CASSSGPGQGSYEQYF
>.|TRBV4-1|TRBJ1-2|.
TGCGCCAGCAGCCAAGGATTAGGGGTTAACTATGGCTACACCTTC
CASSQGLGVNYGYTF
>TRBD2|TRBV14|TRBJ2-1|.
TGTGCCAGCAGCCAAAGGACTTCTAGCGGGAGGGCCGCGGGTGAGCAGTTCTTC
CASSQRTSSGRAAGEQFF
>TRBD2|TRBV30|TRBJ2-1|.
TGTGCCTGGAGTGAGCCTAGCGGGAGATGCAATGAGCAGTTCTTC
CAWSEPSGRCNEQFF
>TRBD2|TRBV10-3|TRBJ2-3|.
TGTGCCATCAGTGAGTCTGCGCGGGGGGGCCGAGATACGCAGTATTTT
CAISESARGGRDTQYF
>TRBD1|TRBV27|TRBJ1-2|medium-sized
TGTGCCAGCAGCCTCAGGGGGCAGGATGGCTACACCTTC
CASSLRGQDGYTF
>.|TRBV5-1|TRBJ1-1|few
TGCGCCAGCAGCTTGAACCCGGGGGGGACTGAAGCTTTCTTT
CASSLNPGGTEAFF
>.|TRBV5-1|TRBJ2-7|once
TGCGCCAGCAGCTTGGCCATTACGACAGGGAGGGACTACGAGCAGTACTTC
CASSLAITTGRDYEQYF
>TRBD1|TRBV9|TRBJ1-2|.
TGTGCCAGCAGGAACCCAAAAGCGGACAGGGCCCACTATGGCTACACCTTC
CASRNPKADRAHYGYTF
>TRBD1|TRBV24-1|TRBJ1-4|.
TGTGCCACCAGTGCTGGACAGGGAGAAGGGCATGAAAAACTGTTTTTT
CATSAGQGEGHEKLFF
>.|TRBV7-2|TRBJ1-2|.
TGTGCCAGCAGCCTACAACAGGGATCCCACTATGGCTACACCTTC
CASSLQQGSHYGYTF